This TCR beta chain was captured by sequencing in a study of OX40 agonist ivuxolimab in advanced cancers. The overall study: Patients received ivuxolimab, an agonistic anti-OX40 (CD134) antibody. Past anti-PD-1, anti-PD-L1 or anti-CTLA-4 therapy was accepted, and 30% to 45% had received some.

Notes on the study in general: Normalized T-cell clonal expansion was also low in a subset of nonresponders.

A note on this clone: Its specificity is not known.

Data came from immunoSEQ multiplex PCR; TCRdb stores just in-frame clones and leaves some out. This sample has more than 55,000 clones, with roughly 89% found just once. This CDR3 comprises 16 residues. CDR1 is SGHTA and CDR2 is FQGNSA in the germline V gene. V lost 1 base, J lost 2 bases, and 11 bases lay in between. The receptor's source is an adult with an advanced solid tumor such as melanoma, head and neck, liver or kidney cancer. The chain carries TRBV7-2 and TRBJ2-2; D perhaps matches TRBD1 (7 bases). Sequencing was performed on CD4+ or CD8+ T cells sorted from blood, taken in a trial of the OX40 agonist ivuxolimab. Here the CDR3 reads CASSLGQGGNTGELFF. The CDR3 DNA reads TGTGCCAGCAGCTTAGGACAGGGAGGAAACACCGGGGAGCTGTTTTTT.